The source of this T cell receptor (beta chain) is a study of T-cell memory formation after mild COVID-19. Germline CDR1 and CDR2: SGHRS and YFSETQ. This CDR3 comprises 14 residues. Trimming took 3 bases from V and 3 from J; bases not matched to a gene: 4. One entry per CDR3 protein results from TCRdb running MiXCR on the 5' RACE reads. The data contain almost 250,000 distinct CDR3 sequences, over 15% of them singletons. The chain uses TRBV5-1 and TRBJ1-2, with TRBD1 matching over 8 bases. The sample taken for sequencing was PBMCs or a T cell subset sorted from them (not recorded which). This sequence was found in an adult woman who had mild COVID-19 (a few samples of this study predate the infection). Cell type and time point are not known. CDR3 DNA sequence: TGCGCCAGCAGCTCCGGACAGGGCTACTATGGCTACACCTTC. The encoded protein is CASSSGQGYYGYTF.